Below, 11 T cell receptor beta chains from the same sample are listed, as sequenced in a study of CD8+ T cells in alopecia areata. The sequencing template was cDNA reverse transcribed from extracted RNA. Method: immunoSEQ multiplex PCR; TCRdb's copy keeps in-frame clones and lacks some. The table includes 90,000 to 150,000 clones, about half detected once. As to treatment: oral pan-JAK inhibitor, 5-10 mg twice daily. The material was CD4+ T cells sorted from blood, obtained at week 4, from a patient treated with tofacitinib. All receptors derive from a human donor with alopecia areata.

This chain links TRBV29-1 with TRBJ1-1; 7 positions agree with TRBD1. J lost 0 bases, V lost 4 bases, and 8 bases had no gene match. CDR1 and CDR2 from the germline V gene are SQVTM and ANQGSEA. This CDR3 comprises 15 residues. The CDR3 spells CSVGRDRHMNTEAFF. In nucleotides, the CDR3 is TGCAGCGTTGGTAGGGACAGACACATGAACACTGAAGCTTTCTTT.

This clone was seen only a few times. The chain couples TRBV27 to TRBJ1-1, with a weak D call TRBD1 (6 bases). Trimming took off 4 bases at V and 3 bases at J, with 15 bases between the two ends. Germline CDR1 MNHEY, CDR2 SMNVEV (reference sequence). The CDR3 is 15 residues long. CDR3 in amino acids: CASSSWGAGDTEAFF. The CDR3 DNA reads TGTGCCAGCAGTTCCTGGGGGGCAGGGGACACTGAAGCTTTCTTT.

A word on this clone: In the same sample, other DNA sequences code for this CDR3. This sequence joins TRBV5-1 and TRBJ2-7; 7 positions match TRBD1. In germline, CDR1 is SGHRS, CDR2 YFSETQ. There are 13 residues in the CDR3. The ends lost 0 bases at V and 3 bases at J; junction bases unmatched: 0. As DNA, the CDR3 is TGCGCCAGCAGCTTGGACAGGGGCTACGAGCAGTACTTC. Its protein product is CASSLDRGYEQYF. The full variable domain, in which reference TRBV5-1 and TRBJ2-7 provide the parts outside the CDR3, is KAGVTQTPRYLIKTRGQQVTLSCSPISGHRSVSWYQQTPGQGLQFLFEYFSETQRNKGNFPGRFSGRQFSNSRSEMNVSTLELGDSALYLCASSLDRGYEQYFGPGTRLTVT.

This clone was recorded at least ten times. The chain uses TRBV9 and TRBJ1-2, with TRBD1 as a possible D gene (6 bases). CDR1 SGDLS and CDR2 YYNGEE come from the germline V gene. This CDR3 region has 12 residues. V was cut by 4 bases and J by 8 bases, with 12 bases left in between. CDR3 loop: CASSLSRGGYTF. The CDR3 bases are TGTGCCAGCAGCCTAAGCAGGGGCGGCTACACCTTC. Combining the CDR3 with reference TRBV9 and TRBJ1-2 gives the whole variable domain DSGVTQTPKHLITATGQRVTLRCSPRSGDLSVYWYQQSLDQGLQFLIQYYNGEERAKGNILERFSAQQFPDLHSELNLSSLELGDSALYFCASSLSRGGYTFGSGTRLTVV.

This clone was picked up one time. The V gene is TRBV6-5, the J gene TRBJ1-6; D may be TRBD1 (5 bases). Looked up from germline, CDR1 is MNHEY and CDR2 is SVGAGI. The germline V and J ends were trimmed by 7 bases and 7 bases, with 14 bases remaining between them. The CDR3 is 14 residues long. The CDR3 protein is CASNSGRINSPLHF. For the CDR3, the DNA is TGTGCCAGCAACTCGGGACGGATCAATTCACCCCTCCACTTT.

The V and J genes are TRBV25-1 and TRBJ1-1; D is unresolved. V lost 7 bases and J lost 11, with 14 bases in between. The CDR3 extends over 11 amino acids. Germline-derived CDR1 and CDR2 are MGHDK and SYGVNS. In DNA, the CDR3 is TGTGCCAGCATAGTGTCCGGTAGGGCTTTCTTT. Translation: CASIVSGRAFF.

The chain links TRBV29-1 to TRBJ1-1, with unresolved D. This CDR3 has 10 residues. CDR1 SQVTM and CDR2 ANQGSEA come from the germline V gene. The ends were cut back, 6 bases at V and 11 bases at J, with 13 bases in the middle. CDR3 in DNA: TGCAGCGTCAGGACGGGTGGGGCTTTCTTT. This sequence encodes CSVRTGGAFF.

This clone was detected a few times. V and J are TRBV29-1 and TRBJ2-1; no firm D call. The CDR3 extends over 12 amino acids. Germline assignment: CDR1 SQVTM and CDR2 ANQGSEA. Trimming removed 7 bases at V and 0 bases at J, with 7 bases between. The CDR3 DNA reads as TGCAGCGCCGGACCCTCCTACAATGAGCAGTTCTTC. This gives the protein CSAGPSYNEQFF.

This clone has more than one count but fewer than ten. The V and J genes are TRBV30 and TRBJ1-2, with D perhaps TRBD1 (6 bases). CDR3 length: 13 amino acids. Trimming took 5 bases from V and 7 from J, leaving 17 bases between them. Germline CDR1 reads GTSNPN; CDR2 reads SVGIG (reference sequence). DNA for the CDR3: TGTGCCTGGGCTGCTAGCCGGGGGCTTGGCTACACCTTC. Residues: CAWAASRGLGYTF. The full variable domain, with the rest looked up from reference TRBV30 and TRBJ1-2, is SQTIHQWPATLVQPVGSPLSLECTVEGTSNPNLYWYRQAAGRGLQLLFYSVGIGQISSEVPQNLSASRPQDRQFILSSKKLLLSDSGFYLCAWAASRGLGYTFGSGTRLTVV.

About this clone: Other DNA sequences within the sample encode an identical CDR3. The chain joins TRBV7-9 to TRBJ1-5; TRBD1 might be the D (5 bases). The CDR3 covers 13 residues. CDR1 is SEHNR and CDR2 is FQNEAQ in the germline V gene (reference sequence). Between the trimmed V and J ends, which lost 4 bases and 3 bases, there was a span of 7 bases. CDR3 nucleotides: TGTGCCAGCAGCTCAGGGCACAATCAGCCCCAGCATTTT. It is translated as CASSSGHNQPQHF.

V is TRBV7-9 and J is TRBJ2-5; 12 positions match TRBD2. With 5 bases clipped from V and 2 bases from J, the junction kept 3 bases outside the gene matches. CDR1 is SEHNR, CDR2 FQNEAQ, per germline (reference sequence). The CDR3 has 15 residues. The CDR3 spells CASSQLAGGQETQYF. The CDR3 DNA is TGTGCCAGCAGCCAACTAGCGGGAGGACAAGAGACCCAGTACTTC.